A single sample gave rise to the 25 T cell receptor beta chains below, sequenced in a study of T cells in women clearing cervical HPV infection. The data were produced by immunoSEQ multiplex PCR, yet TCRdb's version contains in-frame clones alone and is incomplete. Reported are around 28,000 clones; the ten largest clones contain more than 3%. The material sequenced was blood buffy coat. Receptor source: a woman between 18 and 70 years old with a cervical HPV16 infection that either progressed to CIN3+ or cleared (not recorded which).

As regards this clone: Read data end 3 residues before the CDR3 end; the end is taken from the germline J gene. The chain uses TRBV5-1 and TRBJ2-1; 12 positions agree with TRBD2. This CDR3 region has 15 residues. V dropped 3 bases and J dropped 6; count of bases not matched to a gene: 4. Germline V gene sequence: CDR1 SGHRS, CDR2 YFSETQ. CDR3 loop: CASSSTSGGTNEQFF. The sequenced part of the CDR3 DNA is TGCGCCAGCAGCTCCACTAGCGGGGGGACCAATGAG.

CDR3 DNA, as far as it was read: TGTGCCAGCAGCCTACCTTCCGGGGAG. Protein product: CASSLPSGE. The entire CDR3 reads CASSLPSGELFF. J is TRBJ2-2 and V is TRBV7-9; the D is unclear. The CDR3 end lies 3 residues beyond the end of the read and is filled in from the germline J gene. CDR3 length equals 12 residues. V lost 5 bases, J lost 6 bases, and 7 bases lay in between. In germline, CDR1 is SEHNR, CDR2 FQNEAQ (reference sequence).

With regard to this clone: The read halts 3 residues ahead of the CDR3 end, with the missing end drawn from the germline J gene. The chain has TRBV19 and TRBJ1-4; 8 nucleotides match TRBD1. The CDR3 spans 18 residues. Germline loops: CDR1 LNHDA, CDR2 SQIVND (reference sequence). Incomplete CDR3 DNA: TGTGCCAGTAGTATCTTTGACAGGGGCTTCTCTGGGGCCAACGTA. Translation: CASSIFDRGFSGANV. The CDR3 reads in full as CASSIFDRGFSGANVLFF.

As to this clone: The read terminates 3 residues ahead of where the CDR3 ends, so the germline J gene completes it. The chain carries TRBV30 and TRBJ2-7, with 8 bases lining up with TRBD1. The CDR3 totals 15 residues. CDR1 is GTSNPN and CDR2 is SVGIG in the germline V gene (reference sequence). After removal of 5 bases from V and 1 base from J, the junction contained 10 bases not matched to a gene. CDR3 amino acids: CAWLPADRVSYEQYF. The DNA read from the CDR3 is TGTGCCTGGCTACCCGCGGACAGGGTATCCTACGAG.

On this clone: The read comes to an end 3 residues before the CDR3 does, leaving the germline J gene to fill in the end. This chain connects TRBV12-3 or TRBV12-4 to TRBJ2-3; unclear D gene. Deletions cut 3 bases from V and 7 bases from J, with 11 bases between. The CDR3 extends over 13 amino acids. CDR3 DNA, as far as it was read: TGTGCCAGCAGTTTTGGTATGGGCTATACG. It yields the protein CASSFGMGYT. The full CDR3 sequence reads CASSFGMGYTQYF.

Note on this clone: Compared with germline, one end of the junction differs, possibly owing to a read error. This same CDR3 is encoded by further DNA sequences in the sample. The CDR3: CASSDTGASGNTIYF. CDR3 DNA (partial): TGTGCCAGCAGTGATACAGGGGCCTCTGGAAACACG. This chain uses TRBV6-2 or TRBV6-3 with TRBJ1-3; TRBD1 aligns across 7 bases. The read terminates 3 residues before the CDR3 end, so the remaining end is supplied by the germline J gene. Looked up from germline, CDR1 is MNHEY and CDR2 is SVGEGT. This CDR3 is built from 15 residues.

The CDR3 DNA, read in part, is TGTGCCAGCAGCGACGCAGGGGGCGCGGGGGAG. Protein: CASSDAGGAGE. The entire CDR3 protein is CASSDAGGAGELFF. The rearrangement joins TRBV9 to TRBJ2-2; 8 nucleotides match TRBD1. The CDR3 end is not reached by the read, which stops 3 residues before it; the germline J gene fills it in. Germline V CDR1 and CDR2: SGDLS, YYNGEE. V lost 3 bases, J lost 8 bases, and 6 bases stayed unmatched. The CDR3 is made up of 14 amino acids.

Note on this clone: The CDR3 end is not reached by the read, which stops 3 residues before it; the germline J gene fills it in. The V and J genes are TRBV20-1 and TRBJ2-3, with TRBD1 identical over 10 bases. CDR1 is DFQATT, CDR2 SNEGSKA, per germline (reference sequence). This CDR3 comprises 17 residues. CDR3 DNA, as far as it was read: TGCAGTGCTAGCCGGATTGGGGGGGACAGGGGTGGGGAGACG. Protein product: CSASRIGGDRGGET. The entire CDR3 is CSASRIGGDRGGETQYF.

As concerns this clone: Sequencing ends 3 residues short of the CDR3 end; the germline J gene provides the rest. This chain uses TRBV9 with TRBJ2-1; 8 nucleotides align to TRBD2. CDR1 is SGDLS and CDR2 is YYNGEE in the germline V gene. Unmatched junction bases numbered 4, after V lost 4 bases and J lost 7 bases. The CDR3 runs to 13 residues. The CDR3: CASSPAGGNEQFF. The part of the CDR3 DNA that was read is TGTGCCAGCAGCCCGGCGGGAGGAAATGAG.

On this clone itself: The read ends 3 residues early relative to the CDR3; the germline J gene fills the gap. This rearrangement joins TRBV18 to TRBJ1-5, with TRBD1 matching over 9 bases. Unmatched junction bases numbered 12, after V lost 6 bases and J lost 6 bases. CDR3 length: 16 amino acids. Germline CDR1 KGHSH, CDR2 LQKENI. CDR3 protein: CASSPGQGNVGQPQHF. CDR3 DNA (partial): TGTGCCAGCTCCCCGGGACAGGGAAATGTGGGTCAGCCC.

A remark on this clone: The read ends 3 residues early relative to the CDR3; the germline J gene fills the gap. The chain joins TRBV19 to TRBJ2-2; D gene uncertain. Germline V lookup: CDR1 LNHDA, CDR2 SQIVND (reference sequence). The CDR3 loop spans 15 amino acids. CDR3 DNA (partial): TGTGCCAGTAGTATATCCTCAGGTTCCAATTCACCG. This gives the protein CASSISSGSNSP. The CDR3 in full is CASSISSGSNSPLFF. Looking up the rest from reference TRBV19 and TRBJ2-2 gives the full variable domain: DGGITQSPKYLFRKEGQNVTLSCEQNLNHDAMYWYRQDPGQGLRLIYYSQIVNDFQKGDIAEGYSVSREKKESFPLTVTSAQKNPTAFYLCASSISSGSNSPLFFGEGSRLTVL.

A remark on this clone: The CDR3 goes on 3 residues after the read ends, and that part is filled in from the germline J gene. The rearrangement links TRBV19 to TRBJ2-3; 8 bases fit TRBD2. The CDR3 runs 16 residues. Germline trimming cut 2 bases from V and 5 bases from J; bases unmatched to any gene: 9. Germline CDR1 is LNHDA and CDR2 is SQIVND (reference sequence). The CDR3 bases that were read are TGTGCCAGTAGTATACCCTCCGGGGGGGCCGAAGATACG. This gives the protein CASSIPSGGAEDT. The whole CDR3 sequence is CASSIPSGGAEDTQYF.

As regards this clone: Read coverage stops 3 residues before the CDR3 terminus; the germline J gene supplies the remainder. The V and J genes are TRBV6-1 and TRBJ1-2, with D possibly being TRBD1 (5 bases). This CDR3 has 14 residues. CDR1 and CDR2 (germline): MNHNS, SASEGT. The ends were cut back, 2 bases at V and 4 bases at J, with 11 bases in the middle. CDR3 DNA, as far as it was read: TGTGCCAGCAGTGAACTTCCAGGGCCCTATGGC. Translating it yields CASSELPGPYG. The complete CDR3 sequence is CASSELPGPYGYTF.

As for this clone: The observed sequence ends 3 residues before the CDR3 terminus, with the missing tail filled in from the germline J gene. In the same sample, other DNA sequences code for this CDR3. The chain combines TRBV11-1 with TRBJ1-3; 7 nucleotides line up with TRBD1. Germline CDR1 reads SGHAT; CDR2 reads FQDESV (reference sequence). This CDR3 region has 14 residues. The V gene end was trimmed by 8 bases and the J gene end by 1 base; junction bases not matched to a gene: 5. CDR3 in amino acids: CASGEQGSGNTIYF. Partial CDR3 DNA: TGTGCCAGCGGCGAACAGGGGTCTGGAAACACC.

For this clone: The observed sequence ends 3 residues before the CDR3 terminus, with the missing tail filled in from the germline J gene. The chain links TRBV5-6 to TRBJ1-2; TRBD1 matches at 7 bases. The V gene end was trimmed by 3 bases and the J gene end by 4 bases; junction bases not matched to a gene: 9. CDR3 size: 15 residues. From germline, CDR1 is SGHDT and CDR2 YYEEEE. The CDR3 DNA, read in part, is TGTGCCAGCAGCTCCCTACAGGGGTACGGCTATGGC. Its protein is CASSSLQGYGYG. The CDR3 in full is CASSSLQGYGYGYTF.

Notes on this clone: The sequence runs out 3 residues before the end of the CDR3; the remainder is reconstructed from the germline J gene. The chain employs TRBV29-1 and TRBJ1-2, with a weak D call TRBD1 (6 bases). The V and J ends lost 4 bases and 5 bases respectively, with 14 bases between them. The CDR3 length is 13 residues. CDR1 and CDR2 from the germline V gene are SQVTM and ANQGSEA. The CDR3 DNA, read in part, is TGCAGCGTTGTGGGCGACAGGTATTATGGC. Its translation: CSVVGDRYYG. The entire CDR3 reads CSVVGDRYYGYTF.

As regards this clone: The read ends 3 residues shy of where the CDR3 ends; the end is completed using the germline J gene. V usage is TRBV2 and J usage is TRBJ2-7, with 7 bases fitting TRBD1. V lost 6 bases and J lost 5; bases outside the gene matches: 10. Germline CDR1 SNHLY, CDR2 FYNNEI. CDR3 length: 14 residues. Incomplete CDR3 DNA: TGTGCCAGCAGCGCCGACAGGGCCCGCGACGAG. Translating gives CASSADRARDE. The full-length CDR3 reads as CASSADRARDEQYF.

As concerns this clone: The sequence runs out 3 residues before the end of the CDR3; the remainder is reconstructed from the germline J gene. J is TRBJ1-1 and V is TRBV19, with a weak D call TRBD1 (5 bases). The CDR3 is 13 residues long. Germline CDR1 reads LNHDA; CDR2 reads SQIVND (reference sequence). V lost 7 bases, J lost 6 bases, and 15 bases lay in between. CDR3 bases read: TGTGCCAGTAACCCCGAGGGGTTCGCTGAA. This codes for CASNPEGFAE. The CDR3, in full, reads CASNPEGFAEAFF.

A note on this clone: Sequencing ends 3 residues short of the CDR3 end; the germline J gene provides the rest. The V call is TRBV7-3, the J call TRBJ2-1, with a tentative D call TRBD2 (6 bases). This CDR3 has 15 amino acids. Germline assignment: CDR1 SGHTA and CDR2 FQGTGA. V lost 1 base and J lost 6, with 13 bases in between. The CDR3 protein is CASSLIRVGGNEQFF. The sequenced CDR3 bases are TGTGCCAGCAGCTTAATCAGGGTGGGAGGCAATGAG.

A word on this clone: The read terminates 3 residues before the CDR3 end, so the remaining end is supplied by the germline J gene. The V and J genes are TRBV7-9 and TRBJ1-2; TRBD1 aligns across 9 bases. Trimming at V came to 5 bases and at J to 7 bases, leaving 11 bases not matched to a gene. This CDR3 is 15 amino acids long. Germline CDR1 SEHNR, CDR2 FQNEAQ (reference sequence). The CDR3: CASSAHRGRWSGYTF. The part of the CDR3 DNA that was read is TGTGCCAGCAGCGCACACAGGGGGCGATGGAGTGGC.

On this clone: Read data end 3 residues before the CDR3 end; the end is taken from the germline J gene. The gene calls are TRBV12-5 and TRBJ1-1; 9 bases match TRBD1. The CDR3 has 15 residues. The germline gives CDR1 LGHNT, CDR2 FRNRAP. Partial CDR3 DNA: TGTGCTAGTGGCCTCGGACAGGGGCCGAGGGTGGAA. As protein: CASGLGQGPRVE. The CDR3 in full is CASGLGQGPRVEAFF.

For this clone: The read falls 3 residues short of the CDR3 end, and the missing part is taken from the germline J gene. V is TRBV12-3 or TRBV12-4 and J is TRBJ2-1; tentatively, D is TRBD2 (5 bases). Trimming cost V 6 bases and J 2 bases, with 14 bases left between them. The CDR3 length is 15 residues. The CDR3: CASSGLAKAYNEQFF. The sequenced CDR3 bases are TGTGCCAGCAGCGGACTGGCCAAGGCCTACAATGAG.

Regarding this clone: The CDR3 is cut off 3 residues early in the read; its end comes from the germline J gene. The gene calls are TRBV12-3 or TRBV12-4 and TRBJ2-3, with 10 positions matching TRBD2. The V and J ends lost 5 bases and 2 bases, in that order; junction bases with no gene match: 7. The length of the CDR3 is 16 residues. The CDR3 spells CASSPERGGLTDTQYF. CDR3 DNA (partial): TGTGCCAGCAGTCCGGAGCGGGGGGGCCTCACAGATACG.

Details on this clone: The read terminates 3 residues ahead of where the CDR3 ends, so the germline J gene completes it. V gene TRBV14 combines with J gene TRBJ1-1, with a possible D match to TRBD1 (6 bases). Trimming removed 1 base from V and 0 bases from J, with 9 bases in between. The CDR3 extends over 15 amino acids. Germline loops: CDR1 SGHDN, CDR2 FVKESK. CDR3: CASSQVSGVNTEAFF. The DNA read from the CDR3 is TGTGCCAGCAGCCAAGTCTCAGGGGTGAACACTGAA.

As regards this clone: The observed sequence ends 3 residues before the CDR3 terminus, with the missing tail filled in from the germline J gene. The gene calls are TRBV6-1 and TRBJ2-1; TRBD2 agrees at 9 bases. The length of the CDR3 is 16 residues. Germline-derived CDR1 and CDR2 are MNHNS and SASEGT. Trimming at V came to 1 base and at J to 4 bases, leaving 5 bases not matched to a gene. CDR3 DNA, as far as it was read: TGTGCCAGCAGTGAAGGAAGCGGGGGGAGATACAATGAG. It yields the protein CASSEGSGGRYNE. The full CDR3 sequence reads CASSEGSGGRYNEQFF.